This entry lists 3 T cell receptor beta chains sequenced from one sample in a study of metastatic and nonmetastatic thyroid tumors. TCRdb re-processed the PCR reads through MiXCR. The table has over 9,000 clones, 26% seen once; the top ten hold more than 8%. Every patient was untreated before thyroid surgery. Material for sequencing was tumor tissue. The receptors originated from a female donor with papillary thyroid cancer or a benign thyroid nodule (not recorded which). Some clones in this sample may be carry-over from other donors' samples.

This clone was detected a few times. The chain joins TRBV6-5 to TRBJ2-2; D might be TRBD2 (6 bases). The CDR3 loop spans 15 amino acids. Germline values: CDR1 MNHEY, CDR2 SVGAGI. Trimming stripped 2 bases from V and 4 bases from J, with 11 bases between. The CDR3 loop is CASSYGGSSTGELFF. In DNA, the CDR3 is TGTGCCAGCAGTTACGGGGGGTCTTCCACCGGGGAGCTGTTTTTT.

This clone was picked up one time. The rearrangement joins TRBV4-1 to TRBJ2-7; TRBD2 matches 8 bases. Trimming removed 3 bases from V and 0 bases from J; junction bases left unmatched: 13. In germline, CDR1 is MGHRA, CDR2 YSYEKL. The CDR3 has 18 residues. CDR3: CASSQFLGLSGDSYEQYF. The CDR3 DNA is TGCGCCAGCAGCCAGTTTTTAGGACTTAGCGGGGACTCCTACGAGCAGTACTTC.

This clone has a handful of counts. The rearrangement joins TRBV28 to TRBJ1-3; possibly TRBD1 for D (6 bases). Trimming removed 6 bases at V and 8 bases at J, with 11 bases between. The CDR3 loop spans 12 amino acids. Germline CDR1 is MDHEN and CDR2 is SYDVKM. CDR3 DNA sequence: TGTGCCAGCAGGACAGGTGGGGACACCATATATTTT. It yields the protein CASRTGGDTIYF.